One and the same sample provided the 18 T cell receptor beta chains below, sequenced in a study of T cells in Graves' hyperthyroidism and ophthalmopathy. The source material, RNA transcripts, was used to amplify TCR beta CDR3 regions. The TCR CDR3 was amplified in a first-round RT-PCR using the HTBI primer set. TCRdb re-called the multiplex PCR reads with MiXCR, one entry per CDR3 protein. This table holds hundreds of thousands of distinct CDR3 sequences, 13% found once. Sequenced sample: blood. The receptor source for this set is a young woman with Graves' hyperthyroidism.

This clonotype was counted many times. V gene TRBV19 combines with J gene TRBJ1-1; no clear D gene. V was pared by 3 bases and J by 1 base, with 6 bases between. CDR1 is LNHDA, CDR2 SQIVND, per germline (reference sequence). The CDR3 runs to 13 residues. CDR3 nucleotides: TGTGCCAGTAGTATGGGGAGGAACACTGAAGCTTTCTTT. This gives the protein CASSMGRNTEAFF.

This clonotype was seen repeatedly, ten times or more. Here the CDR3 reads CASRGTDEKLFF. The CDR3 DNA is TGTGCCAGCAGGGGGACAGATGAAAAACTGTTTTTT. The chain carries TRBV12-3 or TRBV12-4 and TRBJ1-4; 7 nucleotides agree with TRBD1. The CDR3 has 12 amino acids. Trimming removed 6 bases from V and 6 bases from J; junction bases left unmatched: 1.

The table lists this clonotype with many counts. This sequence joins TRBV28 and TRBJ1-2; perhaps TRBD1 as D (6 bases). Germline CDR1 reads MDHEN; CDR2 reads SYDVKM. V was cut by 7 bases and J by 3 bases, with 21 bases left in between. The CDR3 runs 16 residues. CDR3 coding DNA: TGTGCCAGCACCGGGCCAGGGGAGCGGGGGTACTATGGCTACACCTTC. Translation: CASTGPGERGYYGYTF.

Many counts were recorded for this clonotype. The rearrangement joins TRBV27 to TRBJ2-1; no clear D gene. CDR1 is MNHEY, CDR2 SMNVEV, per germline (reference sequence). Trimming removed 2 bases from V and 0 bases from J, with 11 bases in between. This CDR3 has 16 amino acids. Here the CDR3 reads CASSLNGASSYNEQFF. The CDR3 coding sequence is TGTGCCAGCAGTTTAAATGGCGCAAGCTCCTACAATGAGCAGTTCTTC.

This clonotype was found many times. This rearrangement joins TRBV6-2 or TRBV6-3 to TRBJ1-1; no definite D call. V lost 7 bases to trimming and J lost 7 bases, with 10 bases between them. Germline V CDR1 and CDR2: MNHEY, SVGEGT. This CDR3 spans 11 amino acids. The CDR3 is CASTQHGEAFF. The CDR3 nucleotides are TGTGCCAGCACCCAACATGGTGAAGCTTTCTTT.

This clonotype was recorded at least ten times. The chain uses TRBV6-2 or TRBV6-3 and TRBJ2-3, with D unclear. Trimming took 3 bases from V and 2 from J, leaving 6 bases between them. Germline loops: CDR1 MNHEY, CDR2 SVGEGT. CDR3 length: 13 residues. The CDR3 nucleotides read TGTGCCAGCAGTTATGGACCCACAGATACGCAGTATTTT. It specifies CASSYGPTDTQYF.

This clonotype was observed a handful of times. The genes are TRBV25-1 and TRBJ1-2; D uncertain. The V end was cut by 5 bases, the J end by 6 bases, with 16 bases between. Germline V CDR1 and CDR2: MGHDK, SYGVNS. The CDR3 is made up of 14 amino acids. The CDR3, as DNA: TGTGCCAGCAGTACCATGGCGGGGTGGAATGGCTACACCTTC. It encodes CASSTMAGWNGYTF.

This clonotype was picked up many times. As DNA, the CDR3 is TGTGCCAGCAGCCAACTGACAGACTATGGCTACACCTTC. Amino acid sequence: CASSQLTDYGYTF. The chain carries TRBV11-2 and TRBJ1-2, with D possibly matching TRBD1 (5 bases). Trimming pared 5 bases from V and 3 bases from J, leaving 10 bases between. The CDR3 has 13 residues. Germline V gene sequence: CDR1 SGHAT, CDR2 FQNNGV.

This clonotype was observed at least ten times. This chain connects TRBV7-3 to TRBJ1-6; D unclear. The CDR3 is made up of 15 amino acids. Between the trimmed V and J ends, which lost 3 bases and 8 bases, there was a span of 14 bases. Germline V gene lookup returns CDR1 SGHTA and CDR2 FQGTGA. As DNA, the CDR3 is TGTGCCAGCAGCTTGAACGGTCCTCAGCATTCACCCCTCCACTTT. As protein: CASSLNGPQHSPLHF.

At least ten counts were recorded for this clonotype. The CDR3 protein is CATGLVEIGEQYF. The CDR3 DNA reads as TGTGCCACCGGACTAGTTGAGATCGGGGAGCAGTACTTC. The chain links TRBV6-2 or TRBV6-3 to TRBJ2-7, with 7 bases identical to TRBD2. Per germline, CDR1 MNHEY and CDR2 SVGEGT. This CDR3 has 13 amino acids. The V gene end was trimmed by 10 bases and the J gene end by 7 bases; junction bases not matched to a gene: 13.

This clonotype appeared a few times. This chain joins TRBV5-6 and TRBJ2-7; D ambiguous. Trimming left V 0 bases short and J 2 bases short, with 9 bases between. Germline V lookup: CDR1 SGHDT, CDR2 YYEEEE. CDR3 length: 14 residues. The CDR3 sequence is CASSLGSVTYEQYF. The CDR3 DNA reads TGTGCCAGCAGCTTGGGGTCAGTTACCTACGAGCAGTACTTC.

This clonotype was counted many times. The chain has TRBV28 and TRBJ2-3; 9 nucleotides match TRBD2. This CDR3 has 18 amino acids. V lost 2 bases and J lost 6; bases outside the gene matches: 15. Germline V lookup: CDR1 MDHEN, CDR2 SYDVKM. The CDR3 bases are TGTGCCAGCAGTTTAGGTGCTAGCGGGGCGGGGAGTTGGGATACGCAGTATTTT. The encoded protein is CASSLGASGAGSWDTQYF.

In this sample, this clonotype turned up many times. CDR3 protein: CASRLTGRSYNEQFF. In DNA form, the CDR3 reads TGTGCCAGCAGGCTGACAGGGCGTTCCTACAATGAGCAGTTCTTC. The V gene is TRBV6-2 or TRBV6-3, the J gene TRBJ2-1; TRBD1 matches at 7 bases. The CDR3 is made up of 15 amino acids. Trimming cost V 6 bases and J 1 base; bases outside gene matches: 6. The germline gives CDR1 MNHEY, CDR2 SVGEGT.

This clonotype occurred many times. The rearrangement uses TRBV6-5 and TRBJ1-3; unclear D gene. Per germline, CDR1 MNHEY and CDR2 SVGAGI. CDR3 size: 16 residues. V was clipped by 2 bases and J by 0 bases, with 11 bases between them. Here the CDR3 reads CASSYPTDSSGNTIYF. The DNA for the CDR3 is TGTGCCAGCAGTTACCCTACAGACTCCTCTGGAAACACCATATATTTT.

This clonotype came up a few times. V and J are TRBV6-5 and TRBJ1-6; maybe TRBD1 (6 bases). The CDR3 is made up of 16 amino acids. V was cut by 1 base and J by 5 bases, with 12 bases left in between. The germline gives CDR1 MNHEY, CDR2 SVGAGI. The CDR3 is CASSYLLQGNNSPLHF. The DNA of the CDR3 is TGTGCCAGCAGTTACTTACTCCAGGGGAATAATTCACCCCTCCACTTT.

The V gene is TRBV11-1, the J gene TRBJ2-2; D may be TRBD2 (5 bases). The CDR3 contains 18 residues. Per the germline V gene, CDR1 is SGHAT and CDR2 is FQDESV (reference sequence). Trimming removed 1 base from V and 0 bases from J, with 15 bases in between. CDR3: CASSLVYGGRSNTGELFF. CDR3 nucleotides: TGTGCCAGCAGCTTAGTGTATGGAGGAAGATCGAACACCGGGGAGCTGTTTTTT.

Ten or more counts support this clonotype. This chain links TRBV5-1 with TRBJ2-1, with 8 nucleotides matching TRBD1. Germline lookup yields CDR1 SGHRS and CDR2 YFSETQ. With V trimmed by 4 bases and J by 5 bases, 11 bases remained unmatched. The CDR3 sequence is 16 residues long. CDR3 sequence (DNA): TGCGCCAGCAGCCCGGAGGGACAGGAGATTAACAATGAGCAGTTCTTC. Translation: CASSPEGQEINNEQFF.

This clonotype has at least ten counts. The V gene is TRBV5-1, the J gene TRBJ2-5, with unresolved D. The CDR3 consists of 15 residues. Germline assignment: CDR1 SGHRS and CDR2 YFSETQ. Trimming took 2 bases from V and 5 from J, leaving 16 bases between them. The CDR3 region has the DNA TGCGCCAGCAGCTTAGCCCCGGGCGGAGAGGAGACCCAGTACTTC. It encodes CASSLAPGGEETQYF.